The 19 T cell receptor beta chains presented below share a single source sample, sequenced in a study of T cell repertoires in cytomegalovirus infection. The antigens for these receptors are not known. TCRdb called the reads again in MiXCR, with one record for every CDR3 protein. The sample yields 250,000 to 300,000 distinct CDR3 sequences, 22% seen once. The sample consisted of cultured PBMCs, taken from culture after CMV antigen stimulation. The receptors derive from a human donor in good health (CMV status not recorded). Some clones in this sample may be carry-over from other donors' samples.

This clonotype appeared many times. The chain carries TRBV12-3 or TRBV12-4 and TRBJ2-5; possibly TRBD2 for D (6 bases). Trimming cost V 3 bases and J 5 bases, with 13 bases left between them. The CDR3 loop spans 14 amino acids. CDR3 nucleotide sequence: TGTGCCAGCAGTTTCATGGGACTTCAGGAGACCCAGTACTTC. Its translation is CASSFMGLQETQYF.

V gene TRBV6-2 or TRBV6-3 combines with J gene TRBJ1-5; D is uncertain. Germline lookup yields CDR1 MNHEY and CDR2 SVGEGT. CDR3 length: 13 residues. V was shortened by 2 bases and J by 5 bases, with 7 bases between the two germline ends. For the CDR3, the DNA is TGTGCCAGCAGTTACGATTTGGATCAGCCCCAGCATTTT. The encoded protein is CASSYDLDQPQHF.

This clonotype was observed at least ten times. This chain joins TRBV7-9 and TRBJ2-1, with 10 bases fitting TRBD2. The CDR3 length is 17 residues. Trimming cost V 4 bases and J 4 bases; bases outside gene matches: 10. Per germline, CDR1 SEHNR and CDR2 FQNEAQ (reference sequence). CDR3 nucleotide sequence: TGTGCCAGCAGCTCCCTCCGGACTAGCGGAGGATACAATGAGCAGTTCTTC. Protein product: CASSSLRTSGGYNEQFF.

The sample holds a few counts of this clonotype. The chain is built from TRBV20-1 and TRBJ2-1, with 7 bases lining up with TRBD2. Germline V lookup: CDR1 DFQATT, CDR2 SNEGSKA (reference sequence). The CDR3 covers 17 residues. With V trimmed by 0 bases and J by 0 bases, 8 bases remained unmatched. CDR3 nucleotide sequence: TGCAGTGCTAGAGATCGGGAAGCGGGGCTCTCCTACAATGAGCAGTTCTTC. Protein: CSARDREAGLSYNEQFF.

This chain joins TRBV30 and TRBJ2-7; 9 bases agree with TRBD1. Germline loops: CDR1 GTSNPN, CDR2 SVGIG (reference sequence). The CDR3 spans 15 residues. J gave up 5 bases and V 5 bases, and 13 bases lay outside the gene matches. The CDR3 sequence: CAWQGRDRAIHEQYF. The DNA for the CDR3 is TGTGCCTGGCAGGGGAGGGACAGGGCAATCCACGAGCAGTACTTC.

The chain couples TRBV4-1 to TRBJ2-2, with D perhaps matching TRBD1 (5 bases). This CDR3 is built from 16 residues. Trimming left V 1 base short and J 8 bases short, with 17 bases between. Germline V lookup: CDR1 MGHRA, CDR2 YSYEKL. The chain's CDR3 is CASSQGPHQGSGELFF. In nucleotides, the CDR3 is TGCGCCAGCAGCCAAGGGCCCCATCAGGGATCGGGGGAGCTGTTTTTT.

Turning to this clonotype: It may be a read error: a sequence one base away is much more abundant. This chain uses TRBV11-1 with TRBJ2-1; the match to TRBD2 covers 7 bases. Germline CDR1 is SGHAT and CDR2 is FQDESV (reference sequence). There are 15 residues in the CDR3. The CDR3 coding sequence is TGTGCCGGCAGATTAGCGGGTCGGGGGTACAATGAGCAGTTCTTC. Encoded protein: CAGRLAGRGYNEQFF.

This chain links TRBV4-1 with TRBJ1-1; D may be TRBD1 (6 bases). CDR3 length: 18 amino acids. Germline CDR1 is MGHRA and CDR2 is YSYEKL. V gave up 0 bases and J gave up 1 base, with 18 bases separating them. The CDR3 protein is CASSQDKAAAGANTEAFF. The CDR3 DNA reads as TGCGCCAGCAGCCAAGACAAAGCCGCAGCAGGGGCGAACACTGAAGCTTTCTTT.

This clonotype was observed a few times. The rearrangement uses TRBV7-9 and TRBJ2-4; perhaps D is TRBD1 or TRBD2 (5 bases each). The germline V gene encodes CDR1 SEHNR and CDR2 FQNEAQ (reference sequence). With 1 base removed from V and 3 bases from J, the gap between germline ends came to 16 bases. This CDR3 comprises 17 residues. The CDR3 region has the DNA TGTGCCAGCAGCTTAGGGGGAAGACGGGACGGCAAAAACATTCAGTACTTC. As protein: CASSLGGRRDGKNIQYF.

This clonotype showed up just a few times. A junction end diverges from the germline sequence, so it may reflect a read error. The gene calls are TRBV7-7 and TRBJ2-2; unclear D gene. CDR1 is SSHAT and CDR2 is FNYEAQ in the germline V gene (reference sequence). CDR3 length equals 13 residues. The chain's CDR3 is CASSLSTSGELFF. CDR3 DNA sequence: TGTGCTAGCAGCCTAAGTACTTCCGGGGAGCTGTTTTTT.

This sequence joins TRBV12-3 or TRBV12-4 and TRBJ2-1; the match to TRBD2 covers 10 bases. With 5 bases clipped from V and 6 bases from J, the junction kept 19 bases outside the gene matches. The CDR3 spans 19 residues. CDR3: CASSPYLAGVSHLGNEQFF. CDR3 DNA: TGTGCCAGCAGTCCCTATCTAGCGGGAGTTTCCCATTTGGGCAATGAGCAGTTCTTC.

In its sample, this clonotype was seen a few times. The chain recombines TRBV6-2 or TRBV6-3 with TRBJ2-6, with 7 bases matching TRBD2. This CDR3 has 21 residues. CDR1 is MNHEY, CDR2 SVGEGT, per germline. J was trimmed by 0 bases and V by 0 bases; bases with no gene match: 14. This chain's CDR3 is CASSYSKLSGTVLSGANVLTF. The DNA for the CDR3 is TGTGCCAGCAGTTACTCGAAGTTAAGCGGGACGGTTCTCTCTGGGGCCAACGTCCTGACTTTC.

This clonotype was recorded at least ten times. V usage is TRBV6-1 and J usage is TRBJ1-1, with D maybe TRBD1 (6 bases). The CDR3 extends over 16 amino acids. Germline lookup yields CDR1 MNHNS and CDR2 SASEGT. The V gene lost 2 bases and the J gene lost 2 bases, with 15 bases spanning the gap. CDR3 in DNA: TGTGCCAGCAGTGAAAAACGGACAGCACCTAACACTGAAGCTTTCTTT. Its translation is CASSEKRTAPNTEAFF.

Concerning this clonotype itself: This may come from a read error, since a much larger clone is one base off. The rearrangement links TRBV12-3 or TRBV12-4 to TRBJ1-5; TRBD1 aligns across 7 bases. The CDR3 is 15 amino acids. This CDR3 reads CANSSTGERGQPQHF. Here the CDR3 DNA reads TGTGCCAACAGTTCCACAGGGGAAAGAGGTCAGCCCCAGCATTTT.

This clonotype has more than one count but fewer than ten. This chain links TRBV18 with TRBJ2-7; 7 bases agree with TRBD1. CDR1 KGHSH and CDR2 LQKENI come from the germline V gene. There are 14 residues in the CDR3. With V trimmed by 2 bases and J by 2 bases, 3 bases remained unmatched. The DNA for the CDR3 is TGTGCCAGCTCACCAAGTCAGGGGGCCTACGAGCAGTACTTC. This codes for CASSPSQGAYEQYF.

CDR3 nucleotide sequence: TGTGCCAGCAGTACGGACAGGTTACTAAACTACGAGCAGTACTTC. Amino acid sequence: CASSTDRLLNYEQYF. The chain carries TRBV2 and TRBJ2-7; 7 bases agree with TRBD1. The CDR3 loop spans 15 amino acids. J was trimmed by 3 bases and V by 5 bases; bases with no gene match: 10. Germline CDR1 SNHLY, CDR2 FYNNEI.

The rearrangement uses TRBV27 and TRBJ2-1; 12 nucleotides line up with TRBD2. The CDR3 sequence is 15 residues long. The germline V gene has CDR1 MNHEY and CDR2 SMNVEV (reference sequence). The V gene end was trimmed by 4 bases and the J gene end by 8 bases; junction bases not matched to a gene: 6. This CDR3 reads CASSSRLAGGYEQFF. The CDR3 DNA follows: TGTGCCAGCAGTTCCCGCCTAGCGGGAGGGTATGAGCAGTTCTTC.

This clonotype was observed at least ten times. J is TRBJ1-3 and V is TRBV27, with D possibly matching TRBD1 (6 bases). V lost 4 bases and J 0 bases, leaving 28 bases between the germline ends. This CDR3 is built from 21 residues. Germline V CDR1 and CDR2: MNHEY, SMNVEV (reference sequence). The CDR3 region has the DNA TGTGCCAGCAGTTCTCCGTGCCTCAAAGGGGGTTTTTTGAGCTCTGGAAACACCATATATTTT. Encoded protein: CASSSPCLKGGFLSSGNTIYF.

This clonotype was detected only a few times. This chain connects TRBV27 to TRBJ1-1; TRBD1 agrees at 9 bases. The CDR3 loop spans 15 amino acids. Looked up from germline, CDR1 is MNHEY and CDR2 is SMNVEV (reference sequence). V shed 4 bases, J shed 5 bases, and the junction held 8 bases outside the gene matches. CDR3: CASSSSVTGGTEAFF. The CDR3 nucleotides read TGTGCCAGCAGTTCCTCCGTGACAGGGGGAACTGAAGCTTTCTTT.